These T cell receptor beta chains were read from a single sample in a study of beta chain features in type 1 diabetes. TCRdb's table, derived via immunoSEQ multiplex PCR, lists solely in-frame clones and lacks some. The table lists around 340,000 clones, around 9.3% of them singletons. The sequencing sample was made of central memory CD4+ T cells from blood. These receptors were taken from a man aged 25 to 40 with type 1 diabetes. Each CDR3 is given with its conserved first and last residue. A D gene is named only where the DNA matches it firmly. For some rows the clone size is stated as once, few or many, or as a class when expanded; others skip it.

v_call,j_call,clone_size,d_call,cdr3_nt,cdr3_aa
TRBV4-3,TRBJ2-2,many,-,TGCGCCAGCAGCCAAGAGAGACGGAACACCGGGGAGCTGTTTTTT,CASSQERRNTGELFF
TRBV11-2,TRBJ2-5,-,TRBD1,TGTGCCAGCAGACTAGGACAGGTCCAAGAGACCCAGTACTTC,CASRLGQVQETQYF
TRBV6-5,TRBJ1-4,-,-,TGTGCCAGCAGTTCCCCCTCGAGGACGGAAAAACTGTTTTTT,CASSSPSRTEKLFF
TRBV6-6,TRBJ2-7,-,-,TGTGCCAGCAGTTCTGACGGAACCTACGAGCAGTACTTC,CASSSDGTYEQYF
TRBV10-3,TRBJ2-1,many,-,TGTGCCATCGGTCCGAGGCTCGGGGAGCAGTTCTTC,CAIGPRLGEQFF
TRBV7-2,TRBJ1-1,few,-,TGTGCCAGCAGCCCCAGGACAACCTTGAACACTGAAGCTTTCTTT,CASSPRTTLNTEAFF
TRBV6-5,TRBJ2-5,-,-,TGTGCCAGCAGTTACGAAGGCCGCTTCAGGGGAGAGACCCAGTACTTC,CASSYEGRFRGETQYF
TRBV4-1,TRBJ2-1,-,TRBD2,TGCGCCAGCAGCCAATCTGGGACTAGCGGCCTTTTTCATGAGCAGTTCTTC,CASSQSGTSGLFHEQFF
TRBV30,TRBJ1-1,few,-,TGTGCCTGGAGACGTATCGGGAACACTGAAGCTTTCTTT,CAWRRIGNTEAFF
TRBV7-2,TRBJ1-2,few,-,TGTGCCAGCAGCTCAGGCCCTTATGGCTACACCTTC,CASSSGPYGYTF
TRBV5-1,TRBJ2-5,-,TRBD1,TGCGCCAGCAGCGCGACAGGGGGCATCGAGACCCAGTACTTC,CASSATGGIETQYF
TRBV5-1,TRBJ1-6,-,-,TGCGCCAGCAGCTTGGACCACAATTCACCCCTCCACTTT,CASSLDHNSPLHF
TRBV6-6,TRBJ1-1,few,-,TGTGCCAGCTCCCAGGGCAGGGGCACTGAAGCTTTCTTT,CASSQGRGTEAFF
TRBV19,TRBJ1-6,many,-,TGTGCCAGTACAGCGACAGCAAATTCACCCCTCCACTTT,CASTATANSPLHF
TRBV10-3,TRBJ1-3,-,-,TGTGCCAGCAGTCGACAGAGAAGAAACACCATATATTTT,CASSRQRRNTIYF
TRBV5-6,TRBJ2-4,many,-,TGTGCCAGCAGCTTGGCGGGGCTGGGGTCGGAAAACATTCAGTACTTC,CASSLAGLGSENIQYF
TRBV30,TRBJ2-5,few,TRBD2,TGTGCCTGGAGTGTAGGACTAGCGGGCTCAGAGACCCAGTACTTC,CAWSVGLAGSETQYF
TRBV7-2,TRBJ2-5,few,-,TGTGCCAGCAGCTCGGGACACCAAGAGACCCAGTACTTC,CASSSGHQETQYF
TRBV28,TRBJ1-2,-,-,TGTGCCAGCACGACTCCGGGCGGGGGGTATGGCTACACCTTC,CASTTPGGGYGYTF
TRBV2,TRBJ2-3,many,TRBD2,TGTGCCAGCAGCGCGGGACTAGCGGGGGGGAACCCCTGGACCGATACGCAGTATTTT,CASSAGLAGGNPWTDTQYF
TRBV7-2,TRBJ1-2,-,TRBD1,TGTGCCAGCAGCTCTCTCGAGGGGACAGCAGCTAACTATGGCTACACCTTC,CASSSLEGTAANYGYTF